These T cell receptor beta chains were read from a single sample in a study of blood T cell repertoires in COVID-19. Libraries were prepared by immunoSEQ multiplex PCR; TCRdb keeps only in-frame clonotypes and omits some of them. The sample lists 150,000 to 200,000 clones, approximately 90% seen once, with 2.1% in the top ten. Specimen: peripheral blood. The receptors shown here come from a man aged 65-85 years with active or convalescent COVID-19. Each CDR3 is given without its conserved first and last residue.

v_call cdr3_aa
TRBV6-4 ASSVQGGQPQH
TRBV10-3 AISEAGQGIGQY
TRBV20-1 SASRLASGTQY
TRBV18 ASSPARENTEAF
TRBV9 ASSVGQGASYEQY
TRBV3-1/TRBV3-2 ASSPSGRATDTQY
TRBV30 AWTRLPINSPLH
TRBV30 AWSVVGGVGNTIY
TRBV6-5 ASSPAGSYGYT
TRBV6-5 ASRTGGSYEQY
TRBV2 ASSESQATRYEQY
TRBV7-9 ASSPGTSSNEQF
TRBV20-1 SASTPRGRDNEQF
TRBV6-5 ASRAEFPNNEKLF
TRBV18 ASRPGQGTGELF
TRBV24-1 ATSDNNRGLGTRYTQY
TRBV2 ASSQGQTMVGYT
TRBV7-6 ASSPQGAGANVLT
TRBV5-5 ASSHNRRGLNSPLH
TRBV23-1 ASRIRGALYSGETQY
TRBV28 ASSFMGGGYQPQH
TRBV27 ASSLRGQSTDTQY
TRBV5-5 ASSLVLAQANSPLH
TRBV24-1 ATSAEGLQPQH
TRBV18 ASSPLPGVTGELF
TRBV6-4 ASSDGPGDRDTGELF
TRBV4-1 ASSHAPGLAGGIGSTDTQY
TRBV28 ASSPTIDRVTEAF
TRBV19 ASRGQTYEQY
TRBV4-2 ASSHGTSASTDTQY
TRBV24-1 ATSDLQGGKYTEAF
TRBV29-1 STSGGAATDEQY
TRBV11-2 ASTTYGSGAYEQY
TRBV14 ASSQETGTGGFETQY
TRBV6-5 ASTGTGNYGYT